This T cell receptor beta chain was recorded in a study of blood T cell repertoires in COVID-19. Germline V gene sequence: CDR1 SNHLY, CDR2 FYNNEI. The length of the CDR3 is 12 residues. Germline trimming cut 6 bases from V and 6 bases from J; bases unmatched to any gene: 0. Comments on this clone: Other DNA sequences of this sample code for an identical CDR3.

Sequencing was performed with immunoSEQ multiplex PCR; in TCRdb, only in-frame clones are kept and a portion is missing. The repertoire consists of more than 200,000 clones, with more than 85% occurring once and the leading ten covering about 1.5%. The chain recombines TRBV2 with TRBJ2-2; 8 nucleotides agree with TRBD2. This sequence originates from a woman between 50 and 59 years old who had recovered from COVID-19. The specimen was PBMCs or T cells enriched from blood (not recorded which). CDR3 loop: CASRLAAGELFF. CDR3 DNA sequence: TGTGCCAGCAGACTAGCGGCCGGGGAGCTGTTTTTT. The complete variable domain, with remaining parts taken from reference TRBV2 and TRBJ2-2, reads EPEVTQTPSHQVTQMGQEVILRCVPISNHLYFYWYRQILGQKVEFLVSFYNNEISEKSEIFDDQFSVERPDGSNFTLKIRSTKLEDSAMYFCASRLAAGELFFGEGSRLTVL.